These 11 T cell receptor beta chains were sequenced from one sample in a study of shared clonotypes between healthy human individuals. Only in-frame clones appear in the TCRdb table, and some are missing; sequencing was by immunoSEQ multiplex PCR. The sample consists of approximately 2.4 million clones, approximately 95% of them appearing once. Specimen: naive CD4+ T cells sorted from blood. Subset: CD45RA+ positively selected. These receptors were collected from a man aged 18 to 30 in good health.

The chain is built from TRBV11-2 and TRBJ2-5; TRBD1 matches 7 bases. This CDR3 has 14 amino acids. Germline assignment: CDR1 SGHAT and CDR2 FQNNGV. The V segment lost 2 bases and the J segment 5 bases; nucleotides outside the gene matches: 5. CDR3: CASSLTGVSETQYF. The CDR3 DNA follows: TGTGCCAGCAGCTTAACAGGGGTCAGTGAGACCCAGTACTTC.

The chain employs TRBV27 and TRBJ2-7; 7 nucleotides align to TRBD1. V lost 6 bases to trimming and J lost 2 bases; unmatched junction nucleotides: 7. The CDR3 length is 14 residues. Germline V gene lookup returns CDR1 MNHEY and CDR2 SMNVEV (reference sequence). The CDR3 nucleotides read TGTGCCAGCAGGCAGCGGCAGGGGGCCTACGAGCAGTACTTC. It specifies CASRQRQGAYEQYF.

This clone showed up just once. The rearrangement links TRBV18 to TRBJ1-1; 9 nucleotides agree with TRBD1. CDR3 size: 17 residues. CDR1 and CDR2 from the germline V gene are KGHSH and LQKENI. Trimming took 5 bases from V and 0 from J; bases not matched to a gene: 10. CDR3: CASSYSTGGAMNTEAFF. For the CDR3, the DNA is TGTGCCAGCTCATACTCGACAGGGGGAGCAATGAACACTGAAGCTTTCTTT.

V and J are TRBV5-4 and TRBJ2-7; either TRBD1 or TRBD2 may supply D (5 bases each). The CDR3 is made up of 14 amino acids. V was shortened by 4 bases and J by 2 bases, with 13 bases between the two germline ends. Germline values: CDR1 SGHNT, CDR2 YYREEE (reference sequence). The CDR3 here is CASSKGDPPYEQYF. DNA for the CDR3: TGTGCCAGCAGCAAAGGGGACCCGCCCTACGAGCAGTACTTC. The full variable domain, in which reference TRBV5-4 and TRBJ2-7 provide the parts outside the CDR3, is ETGVTQSPTHLIKTRGQQVTLRCSSQSGHNTVSWYQQALGQGPQFIFQYYREEENGRGNFPPRFSGLQFPNYSSELNVNALELDDSALYLCASSKGDPPYEQYFGPGTRLTVT.

This chain connects TRBV7-9 to TRBJ1-2; 7 nucleotides match TRBD1. Germline CDR1 SEHNR, CDR2 FQNEAQ (reference sequence). The CDR3 runs 13 residues. Germline trimming cut 6 bases from V and 8 bases from J; bases unmatched to any gene: 9. The CDR3 here is CASRPTGENGYTF. CDR3 bases: TGTGCCAGCAGACCAACAGGGGAGAACGGCTACACCTTC. The variable domain in full, with the rest retrieved from reference TRBV7-9 and TRBJ1-2, is DTGVSQNPRHKITKRGQNVTFRCDPISEHNRLYWYRQTLGQGPEFLTYFQNEAQLEKSRLLSDRFSAERPKGSFSTLEIQRTEQGDSAMYLCASRPTGENGYTFGSGTRLTVV.

J is TRBJ2-1 and V is TRBV7-2, with 12 bases identical to TRBD1. Germline CDR1 and CDR2: SGHTA and FQGNSA. CDR3 size: 19 residues. The ends lost 5 bases at V and 1 base at J; junction bases unmatched: 12. This CDR3 is CASSLRDRGLFTSYNEQFF. DNA of the CDR3: TGTGCCAGCAGCCTCCGGGACAGGGGGCTATTTACGTCCTACAATGAGCAGTTCTTC.

The V gene is TRBV18, the J gene TRBJ2-3; TRBD2 matches 10 bases. Germline V gene sequence: CDR1 KGHSH, CDR2 LQKENI. V shed 3 bases, J shed 8 bases, and the junction held 11 bases outside the gene matches. The CDR3 runs to 16 residues. The CDR3 nucleotides read TGTGCCAGCTCACCGGGGGCTAGCGGGGGCCAAGGTACGCAGTATTTT. Residues: CASSPGASGGQGTQYF.

CDR3: CASSQDWAQGATDTQYF. In DNA form, the CDR3 reads TGCGCCAGCAGCCAAGATTGGGCCCAGGGGGCCACAGATACGCAGTATTTT. J is TRBJ2-3 and V is TRBV4-3; TRBD1 aligns across 8 bases. The CDR3 loop spans 17 amino acids. With 0 bases clipped from V and 2 bases from J, the junction kept 7 bases outside the gene matches. CDR1 and CDR2 (germline): LGHNA, YSLEER.

The V call is TRBV18, the J call TRBJ1-5; 8 bases agree with TRBD1. The length of the CDR3 is 17 residues. The ends lost 2 bases at V and 3 bases at J; junction bases unmatched: 9. Germline lookup yields CDR1 KGHSH and CDR2 LQKENI. CDR3 nucleotides: TGTGCCAGCTCACCAAGCGTGGCAGGGGGCTTCAATCAGCCCCAGCATTTT. This encodes CASSPSVAGGFNQPQHF.

This chain joins TRBV10-3 and TRBJ2-7; D gene unclear. CDR3 length: 14 residues. Germline loops: CDR1 ENHRY, CDR2 SYGVKD. V shed 4 bases and J shed 2 bases, with 12 bases lying between them. The CDR3 region has the DNA TGTGCCATCAGTGCGCAGGCGAGTACCTACGAGCAGTACTTC. Translating it yields CAISAQASTYEQYF.

In this sample, this clone turned up once. The chain joins TRBV6-5 to TRBJ2-5; the D call may be TRBD1 or TRBD2 (5 bases each). The CDR3 extends over 15 amino acids. In germline, CDR1 is MNHEY, CDR2 SVGAGI. Trimming pared 10 bases from V and 0 bases from J, leaving 18 bases between. This CDR3 reads CATHRRTRNQETQYF. Written as DNA, the CDR3 is TGTGCCACCCACCGGAGGACACGTAACCAAGAGACCCAGTACTTC.